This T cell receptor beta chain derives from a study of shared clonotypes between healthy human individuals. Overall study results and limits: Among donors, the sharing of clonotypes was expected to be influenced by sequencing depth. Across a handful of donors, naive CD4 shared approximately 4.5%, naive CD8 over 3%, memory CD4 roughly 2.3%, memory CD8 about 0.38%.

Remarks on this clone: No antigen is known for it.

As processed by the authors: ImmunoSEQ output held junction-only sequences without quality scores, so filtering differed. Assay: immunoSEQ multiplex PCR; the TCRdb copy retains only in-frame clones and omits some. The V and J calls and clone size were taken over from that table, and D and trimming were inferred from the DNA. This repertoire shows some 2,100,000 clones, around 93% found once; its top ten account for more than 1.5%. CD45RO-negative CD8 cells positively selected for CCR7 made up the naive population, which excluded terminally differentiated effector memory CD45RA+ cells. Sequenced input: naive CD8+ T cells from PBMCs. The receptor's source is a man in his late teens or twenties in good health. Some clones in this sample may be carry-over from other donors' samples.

CDR3 sequence (DNA): TGTGCCAGCAGCTCCGGGGGGGGCCAGAGCAATCAGCCCCAGCATTTT. The encoded protein is CASSSGGGQSNQPQHF. This chain joins TRBV5-4 and TRBJ1-5, with D tentatively TRBD1 (6 bases). Germline V gene lookup returns CDR1 SGHNT and CDR2 YYREEE (reference sequence). This CDR3 comprises 16 residues. The V end lost 3 bases, the J end lost 1 base, and 14 bases lay between the germline ends.